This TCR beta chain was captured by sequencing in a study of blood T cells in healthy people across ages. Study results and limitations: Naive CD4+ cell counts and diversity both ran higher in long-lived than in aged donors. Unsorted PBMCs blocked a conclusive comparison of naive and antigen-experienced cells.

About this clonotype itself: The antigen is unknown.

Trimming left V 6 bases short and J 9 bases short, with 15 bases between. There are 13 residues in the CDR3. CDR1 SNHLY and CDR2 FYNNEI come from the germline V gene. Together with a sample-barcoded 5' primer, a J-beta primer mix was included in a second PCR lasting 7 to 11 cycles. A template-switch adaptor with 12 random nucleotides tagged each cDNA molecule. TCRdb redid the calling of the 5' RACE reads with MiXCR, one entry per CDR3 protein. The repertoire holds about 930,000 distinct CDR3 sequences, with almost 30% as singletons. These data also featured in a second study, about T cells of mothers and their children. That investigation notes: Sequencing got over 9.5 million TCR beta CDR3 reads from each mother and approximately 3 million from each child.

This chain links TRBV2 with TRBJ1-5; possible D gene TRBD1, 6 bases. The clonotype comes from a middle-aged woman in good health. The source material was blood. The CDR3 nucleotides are TGTGCCAGCAGAGCACAGGGTGGTGGGCCCCAGCATTTT. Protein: CASRAQGGGPQHF.